This T cell receptor beta chain was recorded in a study of beta chain features in type 1 diabetes. The study, taken as a whole, reports: Naive, central memory and Treg TCRB repertoires seemed to resemble each other more closely in patients than they did in healthy donors.

Averaging about 116 mL, one heparinised blood draw came from each individual donor. Researchers reported sorting CD4+ naive, central memory, regulatory and stem cell-like memory cells via CD45RO/CCR7/CD25/CD127/CD95/CD27. This clone was picked up a small number of times. The target antigen is unknown. Reverse transcription of all isolated RNA meant that expressed TCRB transcripts were sequenced. The average output of naive, central memory and regulatory T cell samples was 3 million to 4 million reads. TCRdb's table, derived via immunoSEQ multiplex PCR, lists solely in-frame clones and lacks some. The profile covers 300,000 or so clones, with 7.5% to 9% appearing a single time and 0.44% taken by the ten largest. The V end was cut by 7 bases, the J end by 6 bases, with 12 bases between. Germline lookup yields CDR1 SNHLY and CDR2 FYNNEI. The CDR3 extends over 12 amino acids.

This TCR was recovered from a woman in her late teens or twenties in good health. Sequencing was done on a sample of central memory CD4+ T cells from blood. The V gene is TRBV2, the J gene TRBJ1-2; unclear D gene. This CDR3 reads CASKSVGDGYTF. DNA for the CDR3: TGTGCCAGCAAGTCAGTCGGGGATGGCTACACCTTC.